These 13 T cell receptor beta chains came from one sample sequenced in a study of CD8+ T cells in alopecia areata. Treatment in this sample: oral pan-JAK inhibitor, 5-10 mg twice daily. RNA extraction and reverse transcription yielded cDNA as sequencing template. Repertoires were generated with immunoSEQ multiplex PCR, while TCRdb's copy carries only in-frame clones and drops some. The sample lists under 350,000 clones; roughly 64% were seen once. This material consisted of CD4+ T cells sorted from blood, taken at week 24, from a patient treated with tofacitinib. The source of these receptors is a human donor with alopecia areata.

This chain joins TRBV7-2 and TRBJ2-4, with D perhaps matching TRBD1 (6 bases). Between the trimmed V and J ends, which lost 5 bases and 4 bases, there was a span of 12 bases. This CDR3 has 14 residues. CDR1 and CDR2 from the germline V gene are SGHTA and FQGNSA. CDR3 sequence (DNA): TGTGCCAGCAGCCCCGGACAGCCGAAAAACATTCAGTACTTC. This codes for CASSPGQPKNIQYF.

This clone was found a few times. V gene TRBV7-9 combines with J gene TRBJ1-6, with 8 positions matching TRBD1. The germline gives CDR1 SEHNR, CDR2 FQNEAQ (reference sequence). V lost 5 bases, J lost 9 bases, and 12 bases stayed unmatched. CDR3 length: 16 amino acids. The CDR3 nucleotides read TGTGCCAGCAGCCTGACCCTGGCAGGGGGCCGTTCACCCCTCCACTTT. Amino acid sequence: CASSLTLAGGRSPLHF.

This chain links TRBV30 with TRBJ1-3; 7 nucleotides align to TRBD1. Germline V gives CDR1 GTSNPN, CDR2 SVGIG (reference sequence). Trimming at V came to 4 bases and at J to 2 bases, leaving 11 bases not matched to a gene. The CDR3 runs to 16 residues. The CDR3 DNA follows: TGTGCCTGGACCGTACCGACAGGGACTACTGGAAACACCATATATTTT. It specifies CAWTVPTGTTGNTIYF. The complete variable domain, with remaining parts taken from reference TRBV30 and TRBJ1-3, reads SQTIHQWPATLVQPVGSPLSLECTVEGTSNPNLYWYRQAAGRGLQLLFYSVGIGQISSEVPQNLSASRPQDRQFILSSKKLLLSDSGFYLCAWTVPTGTTGNTIYFGEGSWLTVV.

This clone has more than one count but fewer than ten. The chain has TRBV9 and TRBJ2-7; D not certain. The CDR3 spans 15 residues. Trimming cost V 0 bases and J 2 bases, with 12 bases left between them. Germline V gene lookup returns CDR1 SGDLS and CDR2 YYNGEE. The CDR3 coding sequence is TGTGCCAGCAGCGTAGGTTCGGCGGAAGCCTACGAGCAGTACTTC. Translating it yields CASSVGSAEAYEQYF.

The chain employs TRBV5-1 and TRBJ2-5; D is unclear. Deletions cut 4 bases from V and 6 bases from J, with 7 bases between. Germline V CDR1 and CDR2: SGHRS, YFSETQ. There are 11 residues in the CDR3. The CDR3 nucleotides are TGCGCCAGCAGCGCCCAGCAGACCCAGTACTTC. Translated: CASSAQQTQYF.

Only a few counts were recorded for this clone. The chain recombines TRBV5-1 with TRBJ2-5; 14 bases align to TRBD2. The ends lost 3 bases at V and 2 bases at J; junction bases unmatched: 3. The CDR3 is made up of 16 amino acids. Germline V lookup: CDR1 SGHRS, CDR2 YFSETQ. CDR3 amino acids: CASSWGLAGEQETQYF. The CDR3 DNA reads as TGCGCCAGCAGCTGGGGACTAGCGGGGGAACAAGAGACCCAGTACTTC. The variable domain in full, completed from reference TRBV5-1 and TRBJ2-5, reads KAGVTQTPRYLIKTRGQQVTLSCSPISGHRSVSWYQQTPGQGLQFLFEYFSETQRNKGNFPGRFSGRQFSNSRSEMNVSTLELGDSALYLCASSWGLAGEQETQYFGPGTRLLVL.

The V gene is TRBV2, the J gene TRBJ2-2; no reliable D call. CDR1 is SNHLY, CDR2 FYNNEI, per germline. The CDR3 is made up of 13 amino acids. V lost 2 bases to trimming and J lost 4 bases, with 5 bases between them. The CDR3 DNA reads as TGTGCCAGCAGTGAATCTGGCACCGGGGAGCTGTTTTTT. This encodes CASSESGTGELFF.

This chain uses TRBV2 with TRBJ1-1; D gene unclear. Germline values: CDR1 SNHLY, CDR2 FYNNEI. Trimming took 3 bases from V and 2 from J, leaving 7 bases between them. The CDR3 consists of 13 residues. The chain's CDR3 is CASSEGGNTEAFF. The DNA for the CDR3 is TGTGCCAGCAGTGAGGGCGGTAACACTGAAGCTTTCTTT.

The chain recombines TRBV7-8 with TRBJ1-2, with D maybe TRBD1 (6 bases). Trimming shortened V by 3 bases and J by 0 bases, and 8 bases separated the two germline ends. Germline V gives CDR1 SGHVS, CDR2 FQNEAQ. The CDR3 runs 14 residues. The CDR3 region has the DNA TGTGCCAGCAGCTTGGGGGCGACTAACTATGGCTACACCTTC. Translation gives CASSLGATNYGYTF.

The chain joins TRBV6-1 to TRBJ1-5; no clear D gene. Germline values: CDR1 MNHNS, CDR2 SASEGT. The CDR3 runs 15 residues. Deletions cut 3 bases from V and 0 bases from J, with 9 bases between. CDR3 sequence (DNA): TGTGCCAGCAGTGAGACCATCAATAGCAATCAGCCCCAGCATTTT. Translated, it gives CASSETINSNQPQHF.

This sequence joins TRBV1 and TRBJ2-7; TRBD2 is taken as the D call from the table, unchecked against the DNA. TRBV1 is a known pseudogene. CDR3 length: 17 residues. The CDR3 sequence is CTSSQPPRAGATYEQYF. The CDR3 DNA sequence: TGCACCAGCAGCCAACCTCCCCGGGCGGGGGCGACCTACGAGCAGTACTTC.

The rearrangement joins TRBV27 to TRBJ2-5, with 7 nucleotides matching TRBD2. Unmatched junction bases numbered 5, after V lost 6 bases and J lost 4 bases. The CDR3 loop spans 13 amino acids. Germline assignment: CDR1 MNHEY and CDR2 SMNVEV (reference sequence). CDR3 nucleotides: TGTGCCAGCAGGACGGGAGGAGGAGAGACCCAGTACTTC. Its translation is CASRTGGGETQYF.

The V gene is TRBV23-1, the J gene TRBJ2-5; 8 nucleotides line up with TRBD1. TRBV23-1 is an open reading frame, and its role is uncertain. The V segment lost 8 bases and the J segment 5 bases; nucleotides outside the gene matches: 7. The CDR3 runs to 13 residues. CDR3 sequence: CASPQGAGETQYF. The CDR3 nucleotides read TGCGCCAGCCCCCAGGGGGCGGGTGAGACCCAGTACTTC.